The 30 T cell receptor beta chains given below trace back to one sample, sequenced in a study of CD8+CD57+ T cells in acquired aplastic anemia. TCR beta VDJ and CDR3 profiling used genomic DNA as template. TCRdb called the reads again in MiXCR, with one record for every CDR3 protein. This sample has approximately 200,000 distinct CDR3 sequences, with around 60% found just once. The sample comprised sorted CD4+, CD8+, or CD8+CD57+ T cells (not recorded which) from PBMCs. The receptors were sampled from a human donor in good health.

This rearrangement joins TRBV29-1 to TRBJ1-3, with TRBD1 as a possible D gene (6 bases). This CDR3 spans 12 amino acids. V lost 4 bases and J 2 bases, leaving 6 bases between the germline ends. The V gene's germline CDR1 is SQVTM and CDR2 ANQGSEA. In nucleotides, the CDR3 is TGCAGCGTTGGGACAGCTGGAAACACCATATATTTT. As protein: CSVGTAGNTIYF.

The chain links TRBV7-3 to TRBJ2-1; TRBD2 matches at 8 bases. The V segment lost 5 bases and the J segment 2 bases; nucleotides outside the gene matches: 14. This CDR3 is 18 amino acids long. The germline CDR1 and CDR2 sequences are SGHTA and FQGTGA. CDR3 region: CASSVGYSGMAPYNEQFF. The CDR3 nucleotides read TGTGCCAGCAGCGTAGGTTATAGCGGGATGGCCCCCTACAATGAGCAGTTCTTC.

The chain has TRBV7-8 and TRBJ2-1; the D gene is possibly TRBD2 (6 bases). V dropped 5 bases and J dropped 0 bases, with 17 bases sitting between them. Germline assignment: CDR1 SGHVS and CDR2 FQNEAQ. The CDR3 has 17 amino acids. This CDR3 is CASSPSGGASSYNEQFF. CDR3 coding DNA: TGTGCCAGCAGCCCCTCGGGCGGGGCTAGCTCCTACAATGAGCAGTTCTTC.

This clonotype was seen a handful of times. The chain links TRBV10-3 to TRBJ2-7; 10 nucleotides agree with TRBD1. Germline values: CDR1 ENHRY, CDR2 SYGVKD. The CDR3 sequence is 13 residues long. V lost 6 bases and J lost 6; bases outside the gene matches: 5. The CDR3 DNA reads TGTGCCATCAGCGGACAGGGGGTCGGCGAGCAGTACTTC. Its translation is CAISGQGVGEQYF.

CDR3 nucleotide sequence: TGTGCCAGCAGCTTAGGGCCCTCCCTATACTTC. It yields the protein CASSLGPSLYF. The chain has TRBV7-8 and TRBJ2-7; no firm D call. The germline V and J ends were trimmed by 1 base and 13 bases, with 11 bases remaining between them. This CDR3 region has 11 residues. Germline values: CDR1 SGHVS, CDR2 FQNEAQ.

This clonotype was counted a few times. The chain is built from TRBV7-9 and TRBJ2-1; TRBD1 aligns across 10 bases. J gave up 7 bases and V 4 bases, and 10 bases lay outside the gene matches. Germline V gives CDR1 SEHNR, CDR2 FQNEAQ (reference sequence). CDR3 length: 16 amino acids. CDR3 protein: CASSSRSGQGLNEQFF. The CDR3 DNA is TGTGCCAGCAGCTCCAGGTCGGGACAGGGGTTGAATGAGCAGTTCTTC. The complete variable domain, with remaining parts taken from reference TRBV7-9 and TRBJ2-1, reads DTGVSQNPRHKITKRGQNVTFRCDPISEHNRLYWYRQTLGQGPEFLTYFQNEAQLEKSRLLSDRFSAERPKGSFSTLEIQRTEQGDSAMYLCASSSRSGQGLNEQFFGPGTRLTVL.

This clonotype occurred many times. The rearrangement uses TRBV4-1 and TRBJ2-7; no clear D gene. Germline assignment: CDR1 MGHRA and CDR2 YSYEKL. The V end was cut by 4 bases, the J end by 2 bases, with 12 bases between. The CDR3 runs to 14 residues. CDR3 DNA: TGCGCCAGCAGCCTAGCCGACGGTACCTACGAGCAGTACTTC. As protein: CASSLADGTYEQYF.

This clonotype was seen ten or more times. This chain connects TRBV11-1 to TRBJ2-7; 8 positions agree with TRBD1. Germline V CDR1 and CDR2: SGHAT, FQDESV (reference sequence). Losses at the gene ends were 6 bases for V and 3 bases for J; bases not matched to a gene: 7. There are 14 residues in the CDR3. As DNA, the CDR3 is TGTGCCAGCAGTTCTGACAGGGGAGTCTACGAGCAGTACTTC. This codes for CASSSDRGVYEQYF.

This clonotype was observed a single time. This rearrangement joins TRBV19 to TRBJ1-1; unclear D gene. This CDR3 is built from 13 residues. V shed 4 bases and J shed 3 bases, with 9 bases lying between them. Germline V gene sequence: CDR1 LNHDA, CDR2 SQIVND (reference sequence). The CDR3 coding sequence is TGTGCCAGTAGTACCCGGCCGGACACTGAAGCTTTCTTT. The encoded protein is CASSTRPDTEAFF. Full variable domain (rest looked up from reference TRBV19 and TRBJ1-1): DGGITQSPKYLFRKEGQNVTLSCEQNLNHDAMYWYRQDPGQGLRLIYYSQIVNDFQKGDIAEGYSVSREKKESFPLTVTSAQKNPTAFYLCASSTRPDTEAFFGQGTRLTVV.

The rearrangement links TRBV5-4 to TRBJ2-3; 7 nucleotides align to TRBD1. The CDR3 has 14 amino acids. Germline-derived CDR1 and CDR2 are SGHNT and YYREEE (reference sequence). V lost 0 bases, J lost 8 bases, and 6 bases stayed unmatched. Written as DNA, the CDR3 is TGTGCCAGCAGCTTGGCCTCAGGGGGAAGTACGCAGTATTTT. It is translated as CASSLASGGSTQYF. The whole variable domain, remainder taken from reference TRBV5-4 and TRBJ2-3, is ETGVTQSPTHLIKTRGQQVTLRCSSQSGHNTVSWYQQALGQGPQFIFQYYREEENGRGNFPPRFSGLQFPNYSSELNVNALELDDSALYLCASSLASGGSTQYFGPGTRLTVL.

The chain combines TRBV7-9 with TRBJ1-1; 7 bases are a match to TRBD1. This CDR3 has 12 residues. With V trimmed by 4 bases and J by 10 bases, 6 bases remained unmatched. CDR1 SEHNR and CDR2 FQNEAQ come from the germline V gene (reference sequence). CDR3 protein: CASSSPGTAAFF. The CDR3 DNA sequence: TGTGCCAGCAGCTCCCCCGGGACAGCAGCTTTCTTT.

This clonotype was counted between two and nine times. This chain uses TRBV7-3 with TRBJ2-1; TRBD1 is a possible D gene (6 bases). CDR1 and CDR2 from the germline V gene are SGHTA and FQGTGA. Trimming took 5 bases from V and 1 from J, leaving 15 bases between them. This CDR3 is built from 16 residues. CDR3 DNA: TGTGCCAGCAGCCCCCGCGCAGGGGCATCCTACAATGAGCAGTTCTTC. Translated, it gives CASSPRAGASYNEQFF.

This chain uses TRBV5-1 with TRBJ2-3, with TRBD2 matching over 10 bases. Germline V gene data show CDR1 as SGHRS and CDR2 as YFSETQ. This CDR3 comprises 15 residues. J was trimmed by 4 bases and V by 7 bases; bases with no gene match: 9. The CDR3 spells CASRVAGGGADTQYF. CDR3 nucleotides: TGCGCCAGCCGGGTAGCGGGGGGCGGGGCAGATACGCAGTATTTT. The full variable domain, completed using reference TRBV5-1 and TRBJ2-3, is KAGVTQTPRYLIKTRGQQVTLSCSPISGHRSVSWYQQTPGQGLQFLFEYFSETQRNKGNFPGRFSGRQFSNSRSEMNVSTLELGDSALYLCASRVAGGGADTQYFGPGTRLTVL.

The V call is TRBV19, the J call TRBJ1-5; D unclear. Trimming removed 6 bases at V and 4 bases at J, with 10 bases between. This CDR3 contains 13 residues. Germline loops: CDR1 LNHDA, CDR2 SQIVND (reference sequence). CDR3 DNA sequence: TGTGCCAGTAGACGATTGGGGAATCAGCCCCAGCATTTT. Protein: CASRRLGNQPQHF.

This clonotype came up once. The chain uses TRBV20-1 and TRBJ2-3, with TRBD1 matching over 11 bases. The germline CDR1 and CDR2 sequences are DFQATT and SNEGSKA (reference sequence). With V trimmed by 3 bases and J by 1 base, 0 bases remained unmatched. CDR3 size: 14 residues. CDR3 residues: CSARDRGRTDTQYF. Here the CDR3 DNA reads TGCAGTGCTAGGGACAGGGGGCGCACAGATACGCAGTATTTT.

The rearrangement links TRBV19 to TRBJ2-1; D might be TRBD2 (5 bases). V gave up 5 bases and J gave up 0 bases, with 14 bases separating them. This CDR3 has 16 amino acids. Germline CDR1 reads LNHDA; CDR2 reads SQIVND (reference sequence). The CDR3 is CASSEPRGPSYNEQFF. CDR3 nucleotide sequence: TGTGCCAGTAGTGAGCCCCGGGGTCCCTCCTACAATGAGCAGTTCTTC.

This chain connects TRBV11-2 to TRBJ1-3; D not certain. This CDR3 has 13 amino acids. CDR1 is SGHAT, CDR2 FQNNGV, per germline. V was pared by 3 bases and J by 1 base, with 4 bases between. CDR3 region: CASSFTSGNTIYF. The CDR3 coding sequence is TGTGCCAGCAGCTTCACGTCTGGAAACACCATATATTTT.

The chain couples TRBV2 to TRBJ2-3, with TRBD2 identical over 7 bases. The CDR3 runs 16 residues. Germline V gene sequence: CDR1 SNHLY, CDR2 FYNNEI. With 6 bases clipped from V and 1 base from J, the junction kept 10 bases outside the gene matches. The CDR3 region is CASSERGGVGTDTQYF. As DNA, the CDR3 is TGTGCCAGCAGCGAGAGGGGAGGGGTTGGCACAGATACGCAGTATTTT.

This chain links TRBV9 with TRBJ2-7; 8 bases are shared with TRBD2. The CDR3 spans 13 residues. Germline lookup yields CDR1 SGDLS and CDR2 YYNGEE. The trim removed 3 bases at V and 3 bases at J, leaving 2 bases unmatched. The chain's CDR3 is CASSDGTSYEQYF. The CDR3 DNA reads TGTGCCAGCAGCGACGGGACTAGCTACGAGCAGTACTTC. The full variable domain, completed using reference TRBV9 and TRBJ2-7, is DSGVTQTPKHLITATGQRVTLRCSPRSGDLSVYWYQQSLDQGLQFLIQYYNGEERAKGNILERFSAQQFPDLHSELNLSSLELGDSALYFCASSDGTSYEQYFGPGTRLTVT.

The rearrangement joins TRBV5-4 to TRBJ2-2; 10 bases agree with TRBD2. This CDR3 has 15 residues. CDR1 is SGHNT and CDR2 is YYREEE in the germline V gene (reference sequence). With 3 bases clipped from V and 2 bases from J, the junction kept 1 base outside the gene matches. The CDR3 DNA follows: TGTGCCAGCAGCTGGACTAGCGGCAACACCGGGGAGCTGTTTTTT. Translated: CASSWTSGNTGELFF. The whole variable domain, filled in from reference TRBV5-4 and TRBJ2-2, reads ETGVTQSPTHLIKTRGQQVTLRCSSQSGHNTVSWYQQALGQGPQFIFQYYREEENGRGNFPPRFSGLQFPNYSSELNVNALELDDSALYLCASSWTSGNTGELFFGEGSRLTVL.

This clonotype was recorded at least ten times. The chain couples TRBV7-9 to TRBJ2-5, with 8 bases that match TRBD2. V lost 5 bases, J lost 3 bases, and 5 bases stayed unmatched. The CDR3 loop spans 14 amino acids. CDR1 and CDR2 (germline): SEHNR, FQNEAQ (reference sequence). CDR3 residues: CASSPALAEETQYF. For the CDR3, the DNA is TGTGCCAGCAGCCCCGCACTAGCGGAAGAGACCCAGTACTTC.

The chain couples TRBV2 to TRBJ1-6; possibly TRBD1 for D (5 bases). Looked up from germline, CDR1 is SNHLY and CDR2 is FYNNEI. Trimming cost V 7 bases and J 7 bases, with 17 bases left between them. CDR3 length: 15 amino acids. The CDR3 loop is CASMWGEGANSPLHF. For the CDR3, the DNA is TGTGCCAGCATGTGGGGCGAGGGCGCGAATTCACCCCTCCACTTT.

The chain has TRBV7-9 and TRBJ1-2, with D unclear. The germline V gene has CDR1 SEHNR and CDR2 FQNEAQ (reference sequence). Trimming took 1 base from V and 3 from J, leaving 6 bases between them. The CDR3 totals 13 residues. The CDR3 DNA is TGTGCCAGCAGCTTAGTCGGGGACTATGGCTACACCTTC. Amino acids: CASSLVGDYGYTF.

There are a few counts of this clonotype. The chain has TRBV6-5 and TRBJ2-1, with TRBD1 matching over 7 bases. The CDR3 totals 14 residues. J gave up 2 bases and V 5 bases, and 3 bases lay outside the gene matches. Germline assignment: CDR1 MNHEY and CDR2 SVGAGI. CDR3 bases: TGTGCCAGCAGTACCGGGACAGCCTACAATGAGCAGTTCTTC. This gives the protein CASSTGTAYNEQFF.

This clonotype was recorded at least ten times. One end of the junction does not line up with germline, which may come from a read error. The chain couples TRBV7-3 to TRBJ2-7; 9 bases are a match to TRBD2. Germline V gene sequence: CDR1 SGHTA, CDR2 FQGTGA. This CDR3 is built from 15 residues. The CDR3 sequence: CASSLNPSGMFEQYF. In nucleotides, the CDR3 is TGTGCCAGCAGTTTAAACCCTAGCGGGATGTTCGAGCAGTACTTC.

The V gene is TRBV7-2, the J gene TRBJ2-5; TRBD2 matches 8 bases. V gave up 3 bases and J gave up 2 bases; unmatched junction bases: 8. CDR1 and CDR2 from the germline V gene are SGHTA and FQGNSA. The CDR3 extends over 16 amino acids. This CDR3 reads CASSFTSGRQQETQYF. The CDR3 DNA reads TGTGCCAGCAGCTTTACCAGCGGGAGACAGCAAGAGACCCAGTACTTC.

With respect to this clonotype: One junction end disagrees with the germline gene, perhaps due to a read error. CDR3 loop: CACSVDGDSSKQYF. Written as DNA, the CDR3 is TGTGCCTGCAGCGTAGACGGGGACAGTTCTAAGCAGTACTTC. The chain combines TRBV9 with TRBJ2-7; 7 nucleotides line up with TRBD1. The CDR3 runs 14 residues. The V gene's germline CDR1 is SGDLS and CDR2 YYNGEE.

This chain connects TRBV4-1 to TRBJ2-1, with 10 bases that match TRBD2. V shed 4 bases, J shed 8 bases, and the junction held 8 bases outside the gene matches. The CDR3 runs to 15 residues. Germline assignment: CDR1 MGHRA and CDR2 YSYEKL. DNA for the CDR3: TGCGCCAGCAGCCTTCTGCCTAGCGGGAGCCATGAGCAGTTCTTC. Residues: CASSLLPSGSHEQFF.

The rearrangement links TRBV7-3 to TRBJ2-3; D is possibly TRBD2 (5 bases). The CDR3 loop spans 15 amino acids. Germline V gene data show CDR1 as SGHTA and CDR2 as FQGTGA. The V end lost 5 bases, the J end lost 3 bases, and 15 bases lay between the germline ends. CDR3 coding DNA: TGTGCCAGCAGCCCGGGTGAGGGTGGGACAGATACGCAGTATTTT. Encoded protein: CASSPGEGGTDTQYF.

The CDR3 reads CASSAMTDLNTGELFF. CDR3 coding DNA: TGTGCCAGCAGTGCTATGACAGATTTGAACACCGGGGAGCTGTTTTTT. The gene calls are TRBV2 and TRBJ2-2; tentative D call: TRBD1 (5 bases). V shed 4 bases and J shed 1 base, with 13 bases lying between them. The CDR3 is 16 amino acids. Germline V gene lookup returns CDR1 SNHLY and CDR2 FYNNEI.